The 30 T cell receptor beta chains below come from one sample, sequenced in a study of cytomegalovirus exposure and HLA in healthy donors. PCR involved 60 Vbeta and 13 Jbeta primers. Profiled with immunoSEQ multiplex PCR; TCRdb holds only in-frame clones, not every one. The table lists roughly 160,000 clones, 80% of them singletons. Sequencing used PBMCs. The receptors stem from a young man in good health and CMV-seronegative.

The genes are TRBV10-3 and TRBJ2-1; 7 nucleotides line up with TRBD2. Germline-derived CDR1 and CDR2 are ENHRY and SYGVKD. V trimming: 8 bases; J trimming: 5 bases; junction bases outside the gene matches: 3. CDR3 length: 12 amino acids. CDR3 sequence: CAIGGGNNEQFF. The CDR3 region has the DNA TGTGCCATCGGCGGGGGAAACAATGAGCAGTTCTTC.

The chain employs TRBV4-3 and TRBJ1-2, with D maybe TRBD1 (5 bases). CDR1 is LGHNA and CDR2 is YSLEER in the germline V gene. V was cut by 0 bases and J by 7 bases, with 24 bases left in between. The CDR3 is made up of 18 amino acids. The CDR3 spells CASSQDLTDAGHRAGYTF. The CDR3 DNA reads TGCGCCAGCAGCCAAGACCTCACTGACGCGGGGCACCGGGCTGGCTACACCTTC.

This clone rates as medium-sized (0.01 to 0.1%). This sequence joins TRBV28 and TRBJ2-1; no firm D call. CDR3 size: 14 residues. Trimming pared 8 bases from V and 7 bases from J, leaving 18 bases between. Germline V gene data show CDR1 as MDHEN and CDR2 as SYDVKM. The chain's CDR3 is CASRLPGVGNEQFF. As DNA, the CDR3 is TGTGCCAGCCGCCTGCCCGGAGTCGGAAATGAGCAGTTCTTC.

The chain couples TRBV7-6 to TRBJ1-2; the match to TRBD1 covers 8 bases. This CDR3 region has 13 residues. Trimming cost V 8 bases and J 8 bases; bases outside gene matches: 10. From germline, CDR1 is SGHVS and CDR2 FNYEAQ. CDR3 nucleotides: TGTGCCAGCGGACAGGGTTTCCAGGAGGGCTACACCTTC. Its protein product is CASGQGFQEGYTF.

The rearrangement uses TRBV30 and TRBJ2-2, with 9 bases matching TRBD1. This CDR3 has 15 amino acids. Germline CDR1 and CDR2: GTSNPN and SVGIG (reference sequence). V trimming: 2 bases; J trimming: 3 bases; junction bases outside the gene matches: 4. The CDR3 DNA follows: TGTGCCTGGAGTTTGCGGGACAGGGACACCGGGGAGCTGTTTTTT. Amino acids: CAWSLRDRDTGELFF.

V gene TRBV7-2 combines with J gene TRBJ1-2; 8 positions agree with TRBD1. CDR3 length: 15 amino acids. The germline V gene has CDR1 SGHTA and CDR2 FQGNSA. Losses at the gene ends were 5 bases for V and 5 bases for J; bases not matched to a gene: 10. The CDR3 DNA follows: TGTGCCAGCAGCGGAGGACAGGGTGGGGGGTATGGCTACACCTTC. It translates to CASSGGQGGGYGYTF.

The J gene is TRBJ2-5, the V gene TRBV30; TRBD1 is a possible D gene (6 bases). The J call may be wrong; the DNA end is better matched by TRBJ2-7. CDR1 GTSNPN and CDR2 SVGIG come from the germline V gene (reference sequence). The CDR3 length is 14 residues. This CDR3 reads CAWLRAGDTYEQYF. DNA of the CDR3: TGTGCCTGGCTCCGGGCAGGGGATACCTACGAGCAGTACTTC.

The V and J genes are TRBV7-2 and TRBJ2-5; D possibly corresponds to TRBD2 (5 bases). The length of the CDR3 is 14 residues. The V end was cut by 5 bases, the J end by 7 bases, with 17 bases between. The germline V gene has CDR1 SGHTA and CDR2 FQGNSA. Here the CDR3 DNA reads TGTGCCAGCAGCACCACCCATAGCGCGGGGACCCAGTACTTC. Amino acids: CASSTTHSAGTQYF.

The chain recombines TRBV25-1 with TRBJ1-1; 7 nucleotides agree with TRBD1. This CDR3 region has 14 residues. CDR1 MGHDK and CDR2 SYGVNS come from the germline V gene. The V gene end was trimmed by 6 bases and the J gene end by 4 bases; junction bases not matched to a gene: 8. CDR3 sequence: CASRATGVPTEAFF. DNA for the CDR3: TGTGCCAGCAGGGCCACAGGGGTCCCCACTGAAGCTTTCTTT.

The genes are TRBV11-1 and TRBJ2-3; no definite D call. Deletions cut 3 bases from V and 5 bases from J, with 9 bases between. The CDR3 totals 13 residues. Per germline, CDR1 SGHAT and CDR2 FQDESV (reference sequence). The CDR3 here is CASSLFSVDTQYF. The CDR3 coding sequence is TGTGCCAGCAGCTTGTTCTCGGTAGATACGCAGTATTTT.

The rearrangement joins TRBV19 to TRBJ1-5; TRBD1 might be the D (5 bases). V was cut by 5 bases and J by 3 bases, with 17 bases left in between. The CDR3 is 16 amino acids. The V gene's germline CDR1 is LNHDA and CDR2 SQIVND (reference sequence). DNA of the CDR3: TGTGCCAGTAGTGGGTGGGACTCACGCCCCAATCAGCCCCAGCATTTT. Translation gives CASSGWDSRPNQPQHF.

The V gene is TRBV7-9, the J gene TRBJ1-1; D possibly corresponds to TRBD1 (6 bases). With 6 bases removed from V and 0 bases from J, the gap between germline ends came to 14 bases. Germline V gene sequence: CDR1 SEHNR, CDR2 FQNEAQ (reference sequence). The CDR3 is made up of 15 amino acids. The CDR3 is CASSHPGQLNTEAFF. CDR3 sequence (DNA): TGTGCCAGCAGTCACCCCGGACAGCTGAACACTGAAGCTTTCTTT.

The chain links TRBV7-2 to TRBJ1-1; D remains ambiguous. Germline V gene data show CDR1 as SGHTA and CDR2 as FQGNSA. V lost 4 bases and J 8 bases, leaving 17 bases between the germline ends. This CDR3 contains 14 residues. The CDR3 nucleotides read TGTGCCAGCAGCTCAATACCCCGGGTGGCAGAAGCTTTCTTT. Residues: CASSSIPRVAEAFF. The full variable domain, completed using reference TRBV7-2 and TRBJ1-1, is GAGVSQSPSNKVTEKGKDVELRCDPISGHTALYWYRQSLGQGLEFLIYFQGNSAPDKSGLPSDRFSAERTGGSVSTLTIQRTQQEDSAVYLCASSSIPRVAEAFFGQGTRLTVV.

The chain carries TRBV28 and TRBJ1-4; 7 positions match TRBD1. The CDR3 extends over 17 amino acids. Losses at the gene ends were 3 bases for V and 6 bases for J; bases not matched to a gene: 13. CDR1 is MDHEN and CDR2 is SYDVKM in the germline V gene. The CDR3 DNA reads TGTGCCAGCAGTTTCCCTCTCGGGCAGGGGGGTTATGAAAAACTGTTTTTT. It yields the protein CASSFPLGQGGYEKLFF.

J is TRBJ1-4 and V is TRBV28; 7 nucleotides agree with TRBD1. Germline V gene sequence: CDR1 MDHEN, CDR2 SYDVKM. V was pared by 5 bases and J by 1 base, with 7 bases of the junction left unmatched. The length of the CDR3 is 16 residues. The CDR3 DNA sequence: TGTGCCAGCAGTGGACAGGAAGGTCAAACTAATGAAAAACTGTTTTTT. It specifies CASSGQEGQTNEKLFF.

The rearrangement uses TRBV5-1 and TRBJ1-5; the D gene is possibly TRBD1 (6 bases). Per germline, CDR1 SGHRS and CDR2 YFSETQ. This CDR3 is 16 amino acids long. The V end was cut by 5 bases, the J end by 6 bases, with 21 bases between. The CDR3 DNA is TGCGCCAGCAGTCCTACCTCCGGGACATCTGTTCAGCCCCAGCATTTT. It translates to CASSPTSGTSVQPQHF.

The J gene is TRBJ1-2, the V gene TRBV6-5, with D perhaps matching TRBD1 (6 bases). CDR3 length equals 13 residues. CDR1 and CDR2 from the germline V gene are MNHEY and SVGAGI. V was shortened by 2 bases and J by 8 bases, with 12 bases between the two germline ends. CDR3 nucleotides: TGTGCCAGCAGTTACCCAGACAGGAGGGGCTACACCTTC. It yields the protein CASSYPDRRGYTF.

In DNA, the CDR3 is TGTGCCAGCAGCCGCAGTTATTCTACCGGGGAGCTGTTTTTT. The encoded protein is CASSRSYSTGELFF. The gene calls are TRBV6-7 and TRBJ2-2; D is unresolved. TRBV6-7 carries the ORF label, with uncertain function. There are 14 residues in the CDR3. Trimming took 6 bases from V and 5 from J, leaving 13 bases between them.

This clone was picked up a small number of times. This rearrangement joins TRBV13 to TRBJ2-1, with TRBD1 matching 12 bases. Germline CDR1 and CDR2: PRHDT and FYEKMQ (reference sequence). CDR3 length: 16 amino acids. V was pared by 4 bases and J by 12 bases, with 13 bases of the junction left unmatched. The DNA for the CDR3 is TGTGCCAGCAGCTCCTGGACGGGACAGGGGGCTTTGGGGCAGTTCTTC. It codes for CASSSWTGQGALGQFF.

The J gene is TRBJ1-1, the V gene TRBV4-3; possible D gene TRBD1, 5 bases. The CDR3 sequence is 15 residues long. Germline assignment: CDR1 LGHNA and CDR2 YSLEER. The V gene lost 0 bases and the J gene lost 3 bases, with 11 bases spanning the gap. The DNA of the CDR3 is TGCGCCAGCAGCCAAGAAGGCGGGGCCTACACTGAAGCTTTCTTT. Translation gives CASSQEGGAYTEAFF.

CDR3 protein: CASTRDRENSGANVLTF. The CDR3 region has the DNA TGTGCCAGCACCCGGGACAGGGAAAACTCTGGGGCCAACGTCCTGACTTTC. The V and J genes are TRBV2 and TRBJ2-6; 9 bases agree with TRBD1. V shed 7 bases and J 0 bases; nucleotides not matched to a gene: 7. CDR1 is SNHLY, CDR2 FYNNEI, per germline. The CDR3 extends over 17 amino acids.

The chain joins TRBV30 to TRBJ2-2; TRBD2 is a possible D gene (5 bases). This CDR3 contains 13 residues. Germline CDR1 reads GTSNPN; CDR2 reads SVGIG (reference sequence). The V end was cut by 0 bases, the J end by 4 bases, with 6 bases between. CDR3 DNA: TGTGCCTGGAGTGTACGGGGCACCGGGGAGCTGTTTTTT. It encodes CAWSVRGTGELFF.

This clone has a single count. The V call is TRBV6-4, the J call TRBJ2-1; 14 bases fit TRBD2. Germline V CDR1 and CDR2: MRHNA, SNTAGT. This CDR3 has 19 amino acids. V shed 6 bases and J 6 bases; nucleotides not matched to a gene: 16. Here the CDR3 DNA reads TGTGCCAGCAGCCCCCTCCCGACTAGCGGGGGGGCGATTAGCAATGAGCAGTTCTTC. Protein sequence: CASSPLPTSGGAISNEQFF.

V gene TRBV30 combines with J gene TRBJ1-2; TRBD1 is a possible D gene (6 bases). Per germline, CDR1 GTSNPN and CDR2 SVGIG (reference sequence). Trimming left V 3 bases short and J 2 bases short, with 10 bases between. The CDR3 has 13 residues. CDR3: CAWSLRGNYGYTF. The CDR3 DNA reads as TGTGCCTGGAGCCTTAGGGGGAACTATGGCTACACCTTC. Full variable domain (remainder filled in from reference TRBV30 and TRBJ1-2): SQTIHQWPATLVQPVGSPLSLECTVEGTSNPNLYWYRQAAGRGLQLLFYSVGIGQISSEVPQNLSASRPQDRQFILSSKKLLLSDSGFYLCAWSLRGNYGYTFGSGTRLTVV.

The J gene is TRBJ2-7, the V gene TRBV10-3, with TRBD2 matching over 15 bases. The trim removed 0 bases at V and 4 bases at J, leaving 10 bases unmatched. The CDR3 spans 19 residues. Germline CDR1 reads ENHRY; CDR2 reads SYGVKD. This CDR3 reads CAISESGGLAGGRLYEQYF. DNA of the CDR3: TGTGCCATCAGTGAGTCAGGGGGACTAGCGGGGGGACGTTTGTACGAGCAGTACTTC.

This clone was seen a few times. The chain carries TRBV7-2 and TRBJ2-1, with 11 bases fitting TRBD2. Trimming cost V 3 bases and J 1 base; bases outside gene matches: 5. This CDR3 has 17 amino acids. Germline-derived CDR1 and CDR2 are SGHTA and FQGNSA. The CDR3 sequence: CASSLQTSGVSYNEQFF. CDR3 nucleotides: TGTGCCAGCAGCTTGCAGACTAGCGGGGTATCCTACAATGAGCAGTTCTTC.

This chain connects TRBV5-1 to TRBJ1-1; TRBD1 might be the D (5 bases). The CDR3 has 15 residues. In germline, CDR1 is SGHRS, CDR2 YFSETQ. The V gene lost 7 bases and the J gene lost 0 bases, with 16 bases spanning the gap. The CDR3 DNA follows: TGCGCCAGCCTTCCCTCCCCAGGGATGAACACTGAAGCTTTCTTT. It is translated as CASLPSPGMNTEAFF.

This chain links TRBV6-5 with TRBJ2-6, with TRBD1 as a possible D gene (6 bases). Trimming shortened V by 0 bases and J by 2 bases, and 8 bases separated the two germline ends. Germline assignment: CDR1 MNHEY and CDR2 SVGAGI. This CDR3 comprises 16 residues. The CDR3 loop is CASSYSAGAGANVLTF. The CDR3 DNA is TGTGCCAGCAGTTACTCCGCAGGGGCTGGGGCCAACGTCCTGACTTTC.

The table lists this clone with a few counts. This rearrangement joins TRBV4-2 to TRBJ2-1; 16 nucleotides line up with TRBD2. The CDR3 has 17 residues. Germline CDR1 is LGHNA and CDR2 is YNFKEQ. V trimming: 3 bases; J trimming: 4 bases; junction bases outside the gene matches: 3. CDR3 coding DNA: TGTGCCAGCAGCCAGGGGACTAGCGGGGGGGCATACAATGAGCAGTTCTTC. Its protein is CASSQGTSGGAYNEQFF.

This rearrangement joins TRBV11-2 to TRBJ2-3, with 8 positions matching TRBD2. The CDR3 loop spans 18 amino acids. After removal of 1 base from V and 1 base from J, the junction contained 10 bases not matched to a gene. Germline CDR1 is SGHAT and CDR2 is FQNNGV. The CDR3 coding sequence is TGTGCCAGCAGCTTAGTCGGGCCCGCTAGCGGGCGCACAGATACGCAGTATTTT. It yields the protein CASSLVGPASGRTDTQYF.